The sequence of this T cell receptor (beta chain) was determined in a study of liver allograft versus peripheral blood T cells. On the study more broadly: Recipients' peripheral blood supplied the T cell receptor repertoires against which those in transplanted livers were compared.

A single record per CDR3 protein comes from TCRdb applying MiXCR to the reads. The repertoire holds some 9,000 distinct CDR3 sequences, with around a fifth as singletons. CDR1 and CDR2 from the germline V gene are PRHDT and FYEKMQ (reference sequence). V shed 0 bases and J 5 bases; nucleotides not matched to a gene: 1. This CDR3 has 14 residues. This sequence joins TRBV13 and TRBJ2-3; 8 bases match TRBD1. This TCR was sampled from a human patient who had a liver transplant. Some T cells may arise from the graft donor. DNA for the CDR3: TGTGCCAGCAGCTTAGGCAGGGGGCTAGATACGCAGTATTTT. Amino acids: CASSLGRGLDTQYF.